This passage covers 2 T cell receptor beta chains from one sample sequenced in a study of blood T cells in healthy people across ages. With a J-beta primer mix and a sample-barcoded 5' primer, a second PCR ran about 7 to 12 cycles. TCRdb analysed the 5' RACE reads with MiXCR anew, one entry per CDR3 protein. The table lists 1.5 million to 2 million distinct CDR3 sequences, roughly 27% of them singletons. Sample: blood. The receptors derive from a woman under 40 in good health.

The genes are TRBV10-3 and TRBJ1-1, with 10 nucleotides matching TRBD1. The V gene end was trimmed by 10 bases and the J gene end by 5 bases; junction bases not matched to a gene: 10. There are 14 residues in the CDR3. Germline V gives CDR1 ENHRY, CDR2 SYGVKD. Here the CDR3 DNA reads TGTGCCACCTGGGGGGGACAGGGGCAGACTGAAGCTTTCTTT. It codes for CATWGGQGQTEAFF.

This clonotype appeared a single time. This rearrangement joins TRBV6-5 to TRBJ2-1; D is undetermined. The CDR3 has 13 amino acids. Trimming took off 8 bases at V and 13 bases at J, with 21 bases between the two ends. Germline values: CDR1 MNHEY, CDR2 SVGAGI. The CDR3 DNA sequence: TGTGCCAGCCGCGTTCCTTACCAAGAGACCCAGTTCTTC. Its translation: CASRVPYQETQFF.